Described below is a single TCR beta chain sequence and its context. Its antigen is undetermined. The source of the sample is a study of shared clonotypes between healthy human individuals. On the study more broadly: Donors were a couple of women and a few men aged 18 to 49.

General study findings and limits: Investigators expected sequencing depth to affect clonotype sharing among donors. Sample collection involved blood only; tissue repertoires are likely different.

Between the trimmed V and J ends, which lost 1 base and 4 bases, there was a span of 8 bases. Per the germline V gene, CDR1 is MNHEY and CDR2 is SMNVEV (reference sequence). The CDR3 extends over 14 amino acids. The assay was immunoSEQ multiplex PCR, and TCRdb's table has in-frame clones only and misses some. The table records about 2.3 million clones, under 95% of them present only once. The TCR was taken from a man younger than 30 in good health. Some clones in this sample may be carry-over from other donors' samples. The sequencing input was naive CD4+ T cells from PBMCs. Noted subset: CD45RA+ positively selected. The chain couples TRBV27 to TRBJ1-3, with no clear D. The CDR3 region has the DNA TGTGCCAGCAGTTTATTGGGGAGAGGAAACACCATATATTTT. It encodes CASSLLGRGNTIYF.